The rows below give T cell receptor beta chains drawn from one sample of a study of cytomegalovirus exposure and HLA in healthy donors. Using immunoSEQ multiplex PCR, the repertoire was profiled, and TCRdb retains in-frame clones only, with some absent. This specimen shows fewer than 200,000 clones; the ten leading clones hold about 6.5%. Sequences were obtained from PBMCs. These receptors were taken from a man aged 25 to 40 in good health and CMV-seronegative. Each CDR3 is given with its conserved first and last residue. A D gene is named only where the DNA matches it firmly.

v_call	d_call	j_call	cdr3_aa	cdr3_nt
TRBV6-1	-	TRBJ1-5	CASRVGRESYPPQHF	TGTGCCAGCAGGGTCGGCAGGGAATCTTATCCGCCCCAGCATTTT
TRBV4-2	-	TRBJ1-1	CASSQEGGLTEAFF	TGTGCCAGCAGCCAAGAGGGGGGGCTGACTGAAGCTTTCTTT
TRBV6-1	-	TRBJ1-1	CASRLTGGGRTEAFF	TGTGCCAGCAGACTTACGGGGGGGGGACGCACTGAAGCTTTCTTT
TRBV28	TRBD1	TRBJ2-1	CASSRTGGNEQFF	TGTGCCAGCAGCCGGACAGGGGGTAATGAGCAGTTCTTC
TRBV6-5	TRBD1	TRBJ1-5	CASSPGTGGGQPQHF	TGTGCCAGCAGTCCCGGGACAGGGGGCGGTCAGCCCCAGCATTTT
TRBV29-1	TRBD2	TRBJ2-7	CSVAIGLAGGYEQYF	TGCAGCGTTGCGATCGGACTAGCGGGAGGTTACGAGCAGTACTTC
TRBV4-1	TRBD1	TRBJ1-4	CASSPQTGGAEKLFF	TGCGCCAGCAGCCCCCAGACAGGGGGGGCTGAAAAACTGTTTTTT
TRBV28	TRBD1	TRBJ1-5	CASSPSDRRVQPQHF	TGTGCCAGCAGTCCGTCGGACAGGCGGGTCCAGCCCCAGCATTTT
TRBV5-8	-	TRBJ1-2	CASSTPLGGDYYGYTF	TGTGCCAGCAGCACCCCACTGGGCGGGGATTACTATGGCTACACCTTC
TRBV19	TRBD1	TRBJ2-7	CATAGRDRAYEQYF	TGTGCCACCGCCGGAAGGGACAGGGCCTACGAGCAGTACTTC
TRBV10-3	-	TRBJ2-7	CATRVYGGEQYF	TGTGCCACCCGTGTGTATGGAGGCGAGCAGTACTTC
TRBV18	TRBD1	TRBJ1-5	CASSTGTGENQPQHF	TGTGCCAGCTCGACTGGGACAGGGGAGAATCAGCCCCAGCATTTT
TRBV5-1	-	TRBJ2-5	CASSLASRTEETQYF	TGCGCCAGCAGCTTGGCATCCAGGACAGAAGAGACCCAGTACTTC
TRBV4-2	TRBD2	TRBJ2-3	CASSQAQGLVAQDTQYF	TGTGCCAGCAGCCAAGCTCAAGGACTAGTTGCGCAAGATACGCAGTATTTT
TRBV5-1	-	TRBJ1-1	CASSSSATEAFF	TGCGCCAGCAGCTCTAGCGCCACTGAAGCTTTCTTT
TRBV12-2	-	TRBJ1-4	CASRLGPGSSSVNEKLFF	TGTGCAAGTCGCTTAGGACCGGGGTCCTCATCCGTTAATGAAAAACTGTTTTTT
TRBV25-1	-	TRBJ2-7	CASSESILSSSYEQYF	TGTGCCAGCAGTGAATCTATCTTATCAAGCTCCTACGAGCAGTACTTC
TRBV4-2	-	TRBJ1-1	CASSRELGMNTEAFF	TGTGCCAGCAGCCGAGAACTCGGTATGAACACTGAAGCTTTCTTT
TRBV6-5	-	TRBJ2-7	CASTRGGESSYEQYF	TGTGCCAGCACCCGAGGGGGTGAAAGCTCCTACGAGCAGTACTTC
TRBV5-1	-	TRBJ2-7	CASSLAVPYEQYF	TGCGCCAGCAGCTTGGCAGTTCCCTACGAGCAGTACTTC
TRBV2	-	TRBJ1-4	CASTGQGTTNEKLFF	TGTGCCAGTACCGGGCAGGGTACAACTAATGAAAAACTGTTTTTT
TRBV11-2	-	TRBJ2-7	CASRNPAGGDEQYF	TGTGCCAGCAGGAACCCAGCAGGAGGCGACGAGCAGTACTTC
TRBV7-9	TRBD1	TRBJ2-7	CASRSGQGSTYEQYF	TGTGCCAGCAGATCGGGACAGGGGTCCACCTACGAGCAGTACTTC
TRBV28	TRBD1	TRBJ1-4	CASSRQGAWEKLFF	TGTGCCAGCAGTCGTCAGGGGGCTTGGGAAAAACTGTTTTTT
TRBV9	-	TRBJ2-7	CASSPGTLIAKDGQYF	TGTGCCAGCAGCCCGGGGACTTTAATTGCCAAGGACGGGCAGTACTTC
TRBV19	TRBD1	TRBJ2-1	CASRRAGGLPTHNEQFF	TGTGCCAGTCGGAGGGCAGGGGGCTTGCCCACGCACAATGAGCAGTTCTTC
TRBV9	TRBD1	TRBJ1-1	CASSVTGFTEAFF	TGTGCCAGCAGCGTGACAGGGTTCACTGAAGCTTTCTTT
TRBV9	TRBD2	TRBJ2-5	CASSVALAGGRETQYF	TGTGCCAGCAGCGTAGCCCTAGCGGGAGGGCGAGAGACCCAGTACTTC
TRBV5-1	TRBD1	TRBJ1-2	CASSPGQGSYGYTF	TGCGCCAGCAGCCCAGGACAGGGGAGCTATGGCTACACCTTC
TRBV5-1	-	TRBJ1-4	CASSLGQETVQTNEKLFF	TGCGCCAGCAGCTTGGGACAGGAGACTGTGCAAACTAATGAAAAACTGTTTTTT
TRBV5-4	TRBD2	TRBJ2-1	CASSSLAGGLNEQFF	TGTGCCAGCAGCTCGCTAGCGGGAGGCCTTAATGAGCAGTTCTTC
TRBV30	-	TRBJ2-3	CAWSVLGGETHTQYF	TGTGCCTGGAGTGTACTTGGCGGGGAAACACATACGCAGTATTTT
TRBV6-1	TRBD1	TRBJ1-1	CASSTQGGTEAFF	TGTGCCAGCAGTACCCAGGGGGGCACTGAAGCTTTCTTT
TRBV11-3	TRBD1	TRBJ1-1	CASSPRQGLGTEAFF	TGTGCCAGCAGCCCACGACAGGGGTTGGGCACTGAAGCTTTCTTT
TRBV6-5	-	TRBJ1-5	CASSLGAGQPQHF	TGTGCCAGCAGCTTGGGGGCAGGGCAGCCCCAGCATTTT
TRBV29-1	TRBD1	TRBJ2-1	CSAGTELYNEQFF	TGCAGCGCGGGGACAGAACTTTACAATGAGCAGTTCTTC
TRBV30	TRBD1	TRBJ1-5	CAWSAGTGLQPQHF	TGTGCCTGGAGTGCCGGGACAGGGCTTCAGCCCCAGCATTTT
TRBV19	TRBD2	TRBJ2-1	CASTSIAGAYNEQFF	TGTGCCAGTACCTCAATAGCGGGGGCCTACAATGAGCAGTTCTTC
TRBV9	-	TRBJ1-3	CASSARLSSGNTIYF	TGTGCCAGCAGCGCCCGATTGAGCTCTGGAAACACCATATATTTT
TRBV11-2	-	TRBJ1-1	CASSLMAINTEAFF	TGTGCCAGCAGCCTGATGGCCATAAACACTGAAGCTTTCTTT
TRBV6-6	-	TRBJ2-7	CASMRGQAPPIHEQYF	TGTGCCAGCATGCGGGGCCAGGCGCCGCCGATTCACGAGCAGTACTTC
TRBV7-6	TRBD1	TRBJ2-7	CASSEDRGYEQYF	TGTGCCAGTTCTGAGGACAGGGGCTACGAGCAGTACTTC
TRBV4-3	TRBD1	TRBJ1-4	CASSQDKQGALGNEKLFF	TGCGCCAGCAGCCAAGACAAACAGGGGGCGCTGGGTAATGAAAAACTGTTTTTT
TRBV9	TRBD2	TRBJ2-7	CASSVGTSGSYEQYF	TGTGCCAGCAGCGTAGGGACTAGCGGGAGTTACGAGCAGTACTTC
TRBV6-5	-	TRBJ2-7	CASRPLAGSYEQYF	TGTGCCAGCAGACCCCTAGCCGGCTCCTACGAGCAGTACTTC
TRBV10-1	TRBD2	TRBJ2-7	CASSEIGSGGPPYEQYF	TGCGCCAGCAGTGAGATCGGTAGCGGGGGCCCTCCCTACGAGCAGTACTTC
TRBV27	TRBD2	TRBJ2-7	CASRRGIAGDSYEQYF	TGTGCCAGCAGACGGGGAATAGCGGGAGACTCCTACGAGCAGTACTTC
TRBV6-5	-	TRBJ2-7	CASNNQRSSYEQYF	TGTGCCAGCAACAACCAACGGAGCTCCTACGAGCAGTACTTC
TRBV7-2	TRBD1	TRBJ2-7	CASTPPDRVGIGEQYF	TGTGCCAGCACCCCCCCCGACAGGGTGGGGATAGGGGAGCAGTACTTC
TRBV5-3	TRBD1	TRBJ2-3	CARRAGTGGSTDTQYF	TGTGCCAGAAGGGCCGGGACAGGGGGGAGCACAGATACGCAGTATTTT
TRBV6-1	-	TRBJ2-5	CASSEVFETQYF	TGTGCCAGCAGTGAAGTCTTCGAGACCCAGTACTTC
TRBV19	TRBD2	TRBJ2-3	CASSMTSGSTDTQYF	TGTGCCAGTAGTATGACTAGCGGGAGCACAGATACGCAGTATTTT
TRBV2	TRBD1	TRBJ1-1	CASMRQGATEAFF	TGTGCCAGCATGCGACAGGGGGCGACTGAAGCTTTCTTT
TRBV4-3	-	TRBJ2-3	CASSLTRGGPGDTQYF	TGCGCCAGCAGCCTTACTAGGGGGGGCCCGGGAGATACGCAGTATTTT
TRBV7-6	TRBD1	TRBJ1-1	CASSRQGLNTEAFF	TGTGCCAGCAGCCGACAGGGACTGAACACTGAAGCTTTCTTT
TRBV29-1	TRBD2	TRBJ2-5	CSTELAGDFETQYF	TGCAGCACGGAGCTAGCGGGAGATTTTGAGACCCAGTACTTC
TRBV11-3	TRBD1	TRBJ1-1	CASSLEAGTGTMNTEAFF	TGTGCCAGCAGCTTAGAGGCAGGGACAGGTACTATGAACACTGAAGCTTTCTTT
TRBV6-6	TRBD1	TRBJ1-2	CASSPTGVNYGYTF	TGTGCCAGCAGTCCCACAGGGGTAAACTATGGCTACACCTTC
TRBV4-1	TRBD2	TRBJ2-3	CASSPGGHTDTQYF	TGCGCCAGCAGCCCGGGAGGACACACAGATACGCAGTATTTT